These 15 T cell receptor beta chains came from one sample sequenced in a study of blood T cell repertoires in COVID-19. Clones were sequenced by immunoSEQ multiplex PCR, and TCRdb holds only the in-frame ones, with some missing. The profile shows about 250,000 clones, 85% of them singletons. Material: PBMCs or T cells enriched from blood (not recorded which). The receptor set was obtained from a woman in her fifties or sixties with acute COVID-19.

The chain combines TRBV6-5 with TRBJ1-2; 8 bases map to TRBD1. Per the germline V gene, CDR1 is MNHEY and CDR2 is SVGAGI. This CDR3 has 13 residues. J lost 6 bases, V lost 2 bases, and 2 bases had no gene match. CDR3 amino acids: CASSYGRGHGYTF. In nucleotides, the CDR3 is TGTGCCAGCAGTTACGGCAGGGGGCATGGCTACACCTTC.

The rearrangement uses TRBV5-4 and TRBJ2-7, with TRBD1 identical over 7 bases. Germline V CDR1 and CDR2: SGHNT, YYREEE (reference sequence). The CDR3 has 14 amino acids. The V segment lost 0 bases and the J segment 1 base; nucleotides outside the gene matches: 1. The CDR3 loop is CASSLEGASYEQYF. The CDR3 DNA reads as TGTGCCAGCAGCTTGGAGGGGGCGTCCTACGAGCAGTACTTC.

The rearrangement links TRBV10-1 to TRBJ2-2; tentatively, D is TRBD2 (6 bases). The CDR3 consists of 14 residues. CDR1 is WNHNN, CDR2 SYGVQD, per germline (reference sequence). Trimming pared 6 bases from V and 2 bases from J, leaving 10 bases between. The CDR3 here is CASSSGLNTGELFF. The DNA of the CDR3 is TGCGCCAGCAGCTCGGGACTTAACACCGGGGAGCTGTTTTTT.

The chain combines TRBV5-8 with TRBJ1-5; D remains unclear. Per germline, CDR1 SGHTS and CDR2 YDEGEE. The ends were cut back, 4 bases at V and 3 bases at J, with 11 bases in the middle. The CDR3 has 14 residues. The CDR3 DNA is TGTGCCAGCAGCAACCCGACATACAATCAGCCCCAGCATTTT. It translates to CASSNPTYNQPQHF.

In the case of this clone: A read error may account for a junction end that differs from germline. The J gene is TRBJ2-7, the V gene TRBV4-1; no clear D. The CDR3 contains 16 residues. The germline gives CDR1 MGHRA, CDR2 YSYEKL. CDR3 sequence reads: CASSQDLGRPSDEQYF. The CDR3 DNA reads TGCGCCAGCAGCCAAGATCTAGGCAGACCCTCCGACGAGCAGTACTTC.

The V and J genes are TRBV11-3 and TRBJ1-1; D possibly corresponds to TRBD1 (5 bases). Between the trimmed V and J ends, which lost 3 bases and 2 bases, there was a span of 10 bases. CDR1 and CDR2 (germline): SGHNT, YENEEA. The CDR3 totals 14 residues. The CDR3 DNA reads as TGTGCCAGCAGCTTTGGGGGGACCAACACTGAAGCTTTCTTT. Translation gives CASSFGGTNTEAFF.

CDR3 DNA: TGTGCCAGCAGCTCTACTAGGTACGAGCAGTACTTC. Translation gives CASSSTRYEQYF. The chain joins TRBV7-9 to TRBJ2-7, with D possibly TRBD2 on 5 matching bases. Germline CDR1 and CDR2: SEHNR and FQNEAQ (reference sequence). The CDR3 consists of 12 residues. Trimming removed 4 bases at V and 4 bases at J, with 8 bases between. The complete variable domain, with remaining parts taken from reference TRBV7-9 and TRBJ2-7, reads DTGVSQNPRHKITKRGQNVTFRCDPISEHNRLYWYRQTLGQGPEFLTYFQNEAQLEKSRLLSDRFSAERPKGSFSTLEIQRTEQGDSAMYLCASSSTRYEQYFGPGTRLTVT.

This chain uses TRBV28 with TRBJ1-2, with 7 nucleotides matching TRBD1. Looked up from germline, CDR1 is MDHEN and CDR2 is SYDVKM. This CDR3 has 15 residues. V shed 5 bases, J shed 2 bases, and the junction held 8 bases outside the gene matches. This CDR3 is CASSVLQGQNYGYTF. The CDR3 nucleotides read TGTGCCAGCAGTGTACTACAGGGGCAAAACTATGGCTACACCTTC.

The genes are TRBV7-8 and TRBJ1-4, with D perhaps matching TRBD1 (5 bases). The CDR3 has 16 residues. Germline-derived CDR1 and CDR2 are SGHVS and FQNEAQ. V was pared by 6 bases and J by 7 bases, with 21 bases between. The CDR3 DNA sequence: TGTGCCAGCAGTCCCTTTGGTGGGGCCTCGGGTGAAAAACTGTTTTTT. The encoded protein is CASSPFGGASGEKLFF.

The chain links TRBV10-3 to TRBJ2-7; 15 nucleotides align to TRBD2. V lost 1 base to trimming and J lost 2 bases; unmatched junction nucleotides: 15. The V gene's germline CDR1 is ENHRY and CDR2 SYGVKD. The CDR3 spans 21 residues. Here the CDR3 reads CAISEFSAGLAGGIVAYEQYF. The CDR3 nucleotides read TGTGCCATCAGTGAGTTTAGCGCGGGACTAGCGGGGGGCATCGTCGCCTACGAGCAGTACTTC.

The V call is TRBV5-1, the J call TRBJ1-1; no definite D call. V was shortened by 5 bases and J by 5 bases, with 13 bases between the two germline ends. The CDR3 is 13 amino acids. CDR1 and CDR2 (germline): SGHRS, YFSETQ. CDR3 loop: CASRSGWGTEAFF. In DNA, the CDR3 is TGCGCCAGCAGGAGCGGGTGGGGAACTGAAGCTTTCTTT.

This chain joins TRBV14 and TRBJ1-2; unclear D gene. CDR3 length equals 14 residues. The germline CDR1 and CDR2 sequences are SGHDN and FVKESK. V lost 0 bases, J lost 4 bases, and 9 bases lay in between. CDR3 sequence (DNA): TGTGCCAGCAGCCAAGAAAGTCTGAGCTATGGCTACACCTTC. Protein: CASSQESLSYGYTF.

The chain is built from TRBV5-1 and TRBJ2-7; a weak D match, TRBD1 (6 bases). This CDR3 is built from 15 residues. V was clipped by 4 bases and J by 6 bases, with 20 bases between them. Germline loops: CDR1 SGHRS, CDR2 YFSETQ. CDR3 region: CASSGINRDTGEQYF. In DNA, the CDR3 is TGCGCCAGCAGCGGAATAAACCGGGACACCGGCGAGCAGTACTTC.

This sequence joins TRBV7-2 and TRBJ1-6; weak D call: TRBD1 (5 bases). The CDR3 loop spans 14 amino acids. The germline V gene has CDR1 SGHTA and CDR2 FQGNSA. The V end was cut by 3 bases, the J end by 10 bases, with 13 bases between. The CDR3: CASSFNRPGSPLHF. CDR3 sequence (DNA): TGTGCCAGCAGCTTCAACAGGCCGGGCTCACCCCTCCACTTT.

The chain has TRBV7-8 and TRBJ1-4; D remains ambiguous. Germline assignment: CDR1 SGHVS and CDR2 FQNEAQ. V lost 0 bases and J lost 8, with 4 bases in between. The CDR3 is made up of 12 amino acids. CDR3 sequence reads: CASSLAYEKLFF. The CDR3, as DNA: TGTGCCAGCAGCTTAGCCTACGAAAAACTGTTTTTT.